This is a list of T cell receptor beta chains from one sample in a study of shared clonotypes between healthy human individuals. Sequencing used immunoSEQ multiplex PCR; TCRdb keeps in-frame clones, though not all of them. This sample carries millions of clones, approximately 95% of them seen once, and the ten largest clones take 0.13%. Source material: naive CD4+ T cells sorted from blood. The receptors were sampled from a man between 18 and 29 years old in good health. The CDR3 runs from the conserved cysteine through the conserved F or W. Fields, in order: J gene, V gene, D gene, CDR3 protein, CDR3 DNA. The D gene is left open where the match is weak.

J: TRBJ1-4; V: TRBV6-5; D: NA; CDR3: CASKKTAATNEKLFF; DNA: TGTGCCAGCAAAAAAACCGCAGCAACTAATGAAAAACTGTTTTTT
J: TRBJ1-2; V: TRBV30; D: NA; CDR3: CAWSLRPGMNQGYTF; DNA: TGTGCCTGGAGTCTCAGGCCGGGGATGAATCAAGGCTACACCTTC
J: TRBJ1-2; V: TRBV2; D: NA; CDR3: CASSERVGGSGYTF; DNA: TGTGCCAGCAGTGAGCGGGTCGGAGGTAGTGGCTACACCTTC
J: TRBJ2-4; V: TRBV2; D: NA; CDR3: CASRTQWGINIQYF; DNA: TGTGCCAGCAGAACCCAATGGGGGATAAACATTCAGTACTTC
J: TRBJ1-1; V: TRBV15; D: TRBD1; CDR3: CATSSRQGTTEAFF; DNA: TGTGCCACCAGCAGTCGACAGGGTACCACTGAAGCTTTCTTT
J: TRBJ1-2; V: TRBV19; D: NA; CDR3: CASTPPGGADGYTF; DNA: TGTGCCAGTACCCCTCCCGGGGGCGCGGACGGCTACACCTTC
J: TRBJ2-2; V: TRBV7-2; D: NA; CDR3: CASSTFRGPTGELFF; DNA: TGTGCCAGCAGTACCTTCAGGGGACCCACCGGGGAGCTGTTTTTT
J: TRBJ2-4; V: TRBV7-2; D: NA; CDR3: CASSSLWTSGTATKNIQYF; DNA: TGTGCCAGCAGCTCCTTATGGACCTCGGGGACGGCAACCAAAAACATTCAGTACTTC
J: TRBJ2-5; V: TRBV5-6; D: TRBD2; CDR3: CASSLIRGGETQYF; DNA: TGTGCCAGCAGCTTGATTCGGGGGGGAGAGACCCAGTACTTC
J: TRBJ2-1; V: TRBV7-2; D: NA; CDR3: CASSLTSRKQFF; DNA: TGTGCCAGCAGTCTAACTAGTCGTAAGCAGTTCTTC
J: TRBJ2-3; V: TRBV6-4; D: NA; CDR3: CASSETPGGTQYF; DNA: TGTGCCAGCAGTGAGACCCCGGGCGGTACGCAGTATTTT
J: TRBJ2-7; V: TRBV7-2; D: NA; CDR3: CASSFRGASYEQYF; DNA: TGTGCCAGCAGCTTTCGTGGGGCCTCCTACGAGCAGTACTTC